This T cell receptor beta chain was identified in a study of response to subunit inactivated influenza vaccine. Broader study findings: Authors suggested seasonal influenza vaccinations each recruit few new T cells.

This CDR3 comprises 15 residues. The V end was cut by 7 bases, the J end by 0 bases, with 12 bases between. The germline gives CDR1 MNHNS, CDR2 SASEGT. TCRdb re-called the RT-PCR reads with MiXCR, one entry per CDR3 protein. The table has around 530,000 distinct CDR3 sequences, about 12% seen once. Concerning this clonotype: Its antigen is still unknown.

Sample: PBMCs from blood, taken on the day of vaccination. The sequence was collected from a man between 45 and 60 years old who received an inactivated influenza vaccine. The chain carries TRBV6-1 and TRBJ1-4; D unresolved. The CDR3, as DNA: TGTGCCAGCAATACGGGTCGTGCAACTAATGAAAAACTGTTTTTT. This translates into CASNTGRATNEKLFF.